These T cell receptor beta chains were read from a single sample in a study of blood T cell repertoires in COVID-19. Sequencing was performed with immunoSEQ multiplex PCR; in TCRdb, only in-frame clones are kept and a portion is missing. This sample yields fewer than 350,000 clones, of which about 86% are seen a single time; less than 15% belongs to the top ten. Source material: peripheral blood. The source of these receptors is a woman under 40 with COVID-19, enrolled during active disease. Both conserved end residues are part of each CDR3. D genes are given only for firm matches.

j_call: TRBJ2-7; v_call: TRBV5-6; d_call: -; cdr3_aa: CASSWGPSYEQYF
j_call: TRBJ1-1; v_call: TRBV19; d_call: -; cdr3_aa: CASSPGGGPTEAFF
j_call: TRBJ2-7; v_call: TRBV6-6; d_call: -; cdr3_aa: CASSYLVGQFNYEQYF
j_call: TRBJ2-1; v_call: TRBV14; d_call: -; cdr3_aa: CASSYVLRNTGIQFF
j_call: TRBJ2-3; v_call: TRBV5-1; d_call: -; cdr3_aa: CASSLAGKTDTQYF
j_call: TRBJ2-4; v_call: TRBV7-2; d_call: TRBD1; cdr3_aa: CASRSGQGSKNIQYF
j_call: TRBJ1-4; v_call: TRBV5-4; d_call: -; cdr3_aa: CASSSRSGANEKLFF
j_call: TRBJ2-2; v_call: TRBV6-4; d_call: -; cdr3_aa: CASSDSIGELFF
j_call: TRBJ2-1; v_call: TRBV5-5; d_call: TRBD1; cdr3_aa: CASSPLQTGGFYNEQFF
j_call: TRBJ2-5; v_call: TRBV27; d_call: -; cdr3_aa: CASSGLPPETQYF
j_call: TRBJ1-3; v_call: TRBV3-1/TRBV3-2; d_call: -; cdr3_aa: CASTLGGFSGNTIYF
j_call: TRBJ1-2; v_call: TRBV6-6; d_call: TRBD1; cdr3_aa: CASSSTGQAYGYTF
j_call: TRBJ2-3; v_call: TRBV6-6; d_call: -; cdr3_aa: CASSPPLIMTGYTDTQYF
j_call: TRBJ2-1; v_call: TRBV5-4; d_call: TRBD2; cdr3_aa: CASSWGGSYNEQFF
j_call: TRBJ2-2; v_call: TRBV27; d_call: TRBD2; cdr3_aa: CASTRDYASAGELFF
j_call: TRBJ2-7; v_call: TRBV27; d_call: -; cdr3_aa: CASRLTHRAIEQYF
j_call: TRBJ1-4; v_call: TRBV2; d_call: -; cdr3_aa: CASSDPDSTNEKLFF
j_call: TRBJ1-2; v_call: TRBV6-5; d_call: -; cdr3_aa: CASRREGANYGYTF
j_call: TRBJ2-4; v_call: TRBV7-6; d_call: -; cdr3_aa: CASSLDDLGYRIQYF
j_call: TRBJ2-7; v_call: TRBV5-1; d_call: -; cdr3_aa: CASSTPDSGISYEQYF
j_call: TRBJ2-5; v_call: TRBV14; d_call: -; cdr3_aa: CASSRDLGRETQYF
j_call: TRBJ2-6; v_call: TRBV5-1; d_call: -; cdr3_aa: CASSPTVSGANVLTF